Here is one TCR beta chain with its context. Its antigen remains unidentified. Researchers built TCR beta libraries using quantitative 5'-RACE with molecular barcodes. TCRdb recomputed calls from the 5' RACE reads with MiXCR, one row per CDR3 protein. The data contain approximately 220,000 distinct CDR3 sequences, approximately 20% of them seen just once; the ten biggest clones take up under 45%. The data stem from a study of CD8 T cells in ankylosing spondylitis. General study points: It was reported that disease-linked clones were significantly enriched in matched ankylosing spondylitis synovial fluid. Several highly homologous variants made up a TCR beta motif, and this motif appeared characteristic of ankylosing spondylitis blood.

The clonotype originates from a male donor with ankylosing spondylitis. The sample taken for sequencing was blood, either unsorted or a sorted T cell fraction (not recorded which).

The CDR3 spells CASSGTGATDTQYF. Written as DNA, the CDR3 is TGCGCCAGCTCTGGCACGGGAGCCACAGATACGCAGTATTTT. This chain uses TRBV10-2 with TRBJ2-3, with TRBD2 as a possible D gene (6 bases). V was shortened by 8 bases and J by 2 bases, with 14 bases between the two germline ends. The length of the CDR3 is 14 residues. CDR1 WSHSY and CDR2 SAAADI come from the germline V gene.